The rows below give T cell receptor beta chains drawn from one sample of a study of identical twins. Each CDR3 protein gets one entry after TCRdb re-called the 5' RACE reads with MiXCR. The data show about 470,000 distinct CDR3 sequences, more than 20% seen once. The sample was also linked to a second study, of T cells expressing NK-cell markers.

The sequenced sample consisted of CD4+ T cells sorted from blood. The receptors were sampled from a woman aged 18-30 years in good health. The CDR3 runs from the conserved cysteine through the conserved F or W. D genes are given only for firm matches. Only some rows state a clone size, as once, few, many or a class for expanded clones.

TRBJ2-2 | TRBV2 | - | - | TGTGCCAGCGGGTCGGGCACCGACCCCGGGGAGCTGTTTTTT | CASGSGTDPGELFF
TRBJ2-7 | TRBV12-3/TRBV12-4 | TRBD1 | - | TGTGCCAGCAGTTTAGACAGGGGCCTCGAGCAGTACTTC | CASSLDRGLEQYF
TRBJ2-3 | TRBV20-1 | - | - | TGCAGTGCTTCAGGGGTGGATACGCAGTATTTT | CSASGVDTQYF
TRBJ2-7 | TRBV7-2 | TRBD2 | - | TGTGCCAGCGGGCGGGAGATCTCCTACGAGCAGTACTTC | CASGREISYEQYF
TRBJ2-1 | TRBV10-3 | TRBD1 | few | TGTGCCATCACGACCGGGACAGCCAACAATGAGCAGTTCTTC | CAITTGTANNEQFF
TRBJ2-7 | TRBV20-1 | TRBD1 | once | TGCAGTGCTCCGGTCGACAGGGAAAACGAGCAGTACTTC | CSAPVDRENEQYF
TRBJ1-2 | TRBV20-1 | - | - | TGCAGTGCTAGAGATCGCTCTTATGGCTACACCTTC | CSARDRSYGYTF
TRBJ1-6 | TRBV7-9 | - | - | TGTGCCAGCAGCAGCGGGACGATTAATTCACCCCTCCACTTT | CASSSGTINSPLHF
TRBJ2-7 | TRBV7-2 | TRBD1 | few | TGTGCCAGCAGCTTAGGACAGGGAATTACCTACGAGCAGTACTTC | CASSLGQGITYEQYF
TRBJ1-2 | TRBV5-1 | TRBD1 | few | TGCGCCAGCAGCCAACAGACCGGGACAGGCTCTGGCTACACCTTC | CASSQQTGTGSGYTF
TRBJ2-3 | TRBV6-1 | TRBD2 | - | TGTGCCAGCAGTGGACTAGCGGGAGGAAGTACGCAGTATTTT | CASSGLAGGSTQYF
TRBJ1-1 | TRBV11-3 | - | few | TGTGCCAGCAGCTACGGGATGAACACTGAAGCTTTCTTT | CASSYGMNTEAFF
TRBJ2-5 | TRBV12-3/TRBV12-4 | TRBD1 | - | TGTGCCAGCAGTATTATGGGACAGGGGGCGCGAGAGACCCAGTACTTC | CASSIMGQGARETQYF
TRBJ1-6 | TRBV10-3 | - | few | TGTGCCATCAGGGGGGACCTAAATTCACCCCTCCACTTT | CAIRGDLNSPLHF
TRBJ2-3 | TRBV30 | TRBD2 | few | TGTGCCTGGAGAACTAGCGGGCGCTTCACAGATACGCAGTATTTT | CAWRTSGRFTDTQYF
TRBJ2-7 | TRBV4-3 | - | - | TGCGCCAGCAGCCAAGGGTGGGCCCACAACTACGAGCAGTACTTC | CASSQGWAHNYEQYF
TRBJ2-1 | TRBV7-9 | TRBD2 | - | TGTGCCAGCAGCTTAGCCCTAGCGGATACTGGTGAGCAGTTCTTC | CASSLALADTGEQFF
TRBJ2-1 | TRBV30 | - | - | TGTGCCTGGAGTGTACTAGTGACCTACAATGAGCAGTTCTTC | CAWSVLVTYNEQFF
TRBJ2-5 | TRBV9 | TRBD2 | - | TGTGCCAGCAGCGTAGACCGGGGAGGGCGAGAGACCCAGTACTTC | CASSVDRGGRETQYF
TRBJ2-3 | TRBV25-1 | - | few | TGTGCCAGCAGTTCGCAGTATTTT | CASSSQYF
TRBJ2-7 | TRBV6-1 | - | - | TGTGCCAGCAGAAGAGGACAGAGCTCCTACGAGCAGTACTTC | CASRRGQSSYEQYF
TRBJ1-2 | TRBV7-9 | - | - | TGTGCCAGCAGCTCCAGTATACATGGCTACACCTTC | CASSSSIHGYTF
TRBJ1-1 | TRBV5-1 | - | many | TGTGCCAGCAGCTTGGAACTGAACACTGAAGCTTTCTTT | CASSLELNTEAFF
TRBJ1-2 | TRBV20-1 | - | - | TGCAGTGCTAGAGCTGGGGGCGCCAGCTATGGCTACACCTTC | CSARAGGASYGYTF
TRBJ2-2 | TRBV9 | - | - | TGTGCCAGCACCCGACAGTTGGCCGGGGAGCTGTTTTTT | CASTRQLAGELFF
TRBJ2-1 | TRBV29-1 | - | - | TGCAGCGTTGAATCGGGGGCAGGGGACAAATACAATGAGCAGTTCTTC | CSVESGAGDKYNEQFF
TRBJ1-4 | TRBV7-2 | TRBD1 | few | TGTGCCAGCAGCTTAGCGGGGACAGGGATTGAAAAACTGTTTTTT | CASSLAGTGIEKLFF
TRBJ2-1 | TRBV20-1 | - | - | TGCAGTGCTAGACAACTCAATGAGCAGTTCTTC | CSARQLNEQFF
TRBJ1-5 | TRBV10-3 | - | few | TGTGCCATCAGTGAGGAGGGAGGGATAGCTCAGCCCCAGCATTTT | CAISEEGGIAQPQHF
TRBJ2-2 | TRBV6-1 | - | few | TGTGCCAGCAGTCCCCCTTTCGACACCGGGGAGCTGTTTTTT | CASSPPFDTGELFF
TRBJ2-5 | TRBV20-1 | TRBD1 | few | TGCAGTGCTAGAGCGCTAGGGACAGGGGCGAGGCTAGAGACCCAGTACTTC | CSARALGTGARLETQYF
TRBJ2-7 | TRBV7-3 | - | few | TGTGCCAGCAGCTTAAGTCACGGCTACGAGCAGTACTTC | CASSLSHGYEQYF
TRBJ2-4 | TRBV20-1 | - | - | TGCAGTGCTAGAGATCAGGCTTTAGCCAAAAACATTCAGTACTTC | CSARDQALAKNIQYF
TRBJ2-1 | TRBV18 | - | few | TGTGCCAGCTCACTGGGAACGCCCAACAACAATGAGCAGTTCTTC | CASSLGTPNNNEQFF
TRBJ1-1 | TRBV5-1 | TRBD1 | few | TGCGCCAGCAGCTTGGCATTGGCAGGGGGAAGTACTGAAGCTTTCTTT | CASSLALAGGSTEAFF
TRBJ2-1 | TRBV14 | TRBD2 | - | TGTGCCAGCAAGGCGGGAGGGTCCTACAATGAGCAGTTCTTC | CASKAGGSYNEQFF
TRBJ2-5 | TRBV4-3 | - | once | TGCGCCAGCAGTCGGGGGGCAGCGAGGGAGACCCAGTACTTC | CASSRGAARETQYF